A selection of T cell receptor beta chains follows, all from one sample in a study of T-cell reconstitution after alpha-beta-depleted transplantation in children. Each CDR3 protein is one row after TCRdb ran MiXCR on the PCR reads. The sample consists of around 78,000 distinct CDR3 sequences, 13% to 15% of them appearing once. Sequenced here: PBMCs, mostly from graft donor cells, sampled 180 days after TCRalphabeta/CD19-depleted stem cell transplant. The receptor set was obtained from a male patient between 2 and 15 years old who had a stem cell transplant for acute lymphoblastic leukemia, so the T cells may come from the graft donor. CDR3s include the opening cysteine and the closing phenylalanine or tryptophan. D genes are given only for firm matches. Not all rows give a size; the values are once, few, many and, for expanded clones, a class.

D gene,V gene,CDR3 length,J gene,clone size,CDR3 DNA,CDR3 protein
-,TRBV5-1,14,TRBJ1-4,few,TGCGCCAGCAGCTTGGGAATAACTAATGAAAAACTGTTTTTT,CASSLGITNEKLFF
-,TRBV12-3/TRBV12-4,12,TRBJ2-3,many,TGTGCCAGCAGCCGGCGCACAGATACGCAGTATTTT,CASSRRTDTQYF
TRBD1,TRBV18,13,TRBJ1-6,-,TGTGCCAGCTCACGACAGGGTAATTCACCCCTCCACTTT,CASSRQGNSPLHF
TRBD2,TRBV7-9,16,TRBJ2-1,many,TGTGCCAGCAGCCGGGGGGGAGCGGGACTCTACAATGAGCAGTTCTTC,CASSRGGAGLYNEQFF
-,TRBV7-9,13,TRBJ1-5,few,TGTGCCAGCAACCTGGGGGGAGGTCAGCCCCAGCATTTT,CASNLGGGQPQHF
-,TRBV4-3,16,TRBJ2-6,-,TGCGCCAGCAGCCAAGATCCGGGAACCGGGGCCAACGTCCTGACTTTC,CASSQDPGTGANVLTF
TRBD2,TRBV5-1,17,TRBJ2-7,few,TGCGCCAGCAGCTTGGGAGGACTAGCGGGATCCTTGGGTGAGCAGTACTTC,CASSLGGLAGSLGEQYF
-,TRBV10-3,16,TRBJ2-7,-,TGTGCCATCAGTGAGTCCACCGGTCAGGCCGCCTACGAGCAGTACTTC,CAISESTGQAAYEQYF
-,TRBV5-1,13,TRBJ1-5,many,TGCGCCAGCAGCTTGGGAGCCGGGCAGCCCCAGCATTTT,CASSLGAGQPQHF
-,TRBV20-1,13,TRBJ2-3,few,TGCAGTGCACCCACCGGGGCAACAGATACGCAGTATTTT,CSAPTGATDTQYF
-,TRBV5-6,16,TRBJ2-6,-,TGTGCCAGCAGCGCCGGAGGCCTCTCTGGGGCCAACGTCCTGACTTTC,CASSAGGLSGANVLTF
TRBD2,TRBV12-3/TRBV12-4,20,TRBJ2-1,-,TGTGCCAGCAGTTTTTTTCTGGGACTAGCGGGAGGGGGCCGCGACAATGAGCAGTTCTTC,CASSFFLGLAGGGRDNEQFF
TRBD1,TRBV7-9,17,TRBJ2-1,many,TGTGCCAGCAGCTTAAAAATTCGCCGGGACAGCAACAATGAGCAGTTCTTC,CASSLKIRRDSNNEQFF
-,TRBV20-1,11,TRBJ2-5,-,TGCAGTGCTAGCAACAGGGAGACCCAGTACTTC,CSASNRETQYF
-,TRBV20-1,11,TRBJ2-5,many,TGCAGTGAACGAATCTTAGAGACCCAGTACTTC,CSERILETQYF
-,TRBV20-1,14,TRBJ2-4,-,TGCAGTGCTAGAGTAGGGGGAGCCAAAAACATTCAGTACTTC,CSARVGGAKNIQYF
TRBD2,TRBV20-1,15,TRBJ2-1,few,TGCAGTGCTAGAGGAAGCAGCGGGGGGCACAATGAGCAGTTCTTC,CSARGSSGGHNEQFF